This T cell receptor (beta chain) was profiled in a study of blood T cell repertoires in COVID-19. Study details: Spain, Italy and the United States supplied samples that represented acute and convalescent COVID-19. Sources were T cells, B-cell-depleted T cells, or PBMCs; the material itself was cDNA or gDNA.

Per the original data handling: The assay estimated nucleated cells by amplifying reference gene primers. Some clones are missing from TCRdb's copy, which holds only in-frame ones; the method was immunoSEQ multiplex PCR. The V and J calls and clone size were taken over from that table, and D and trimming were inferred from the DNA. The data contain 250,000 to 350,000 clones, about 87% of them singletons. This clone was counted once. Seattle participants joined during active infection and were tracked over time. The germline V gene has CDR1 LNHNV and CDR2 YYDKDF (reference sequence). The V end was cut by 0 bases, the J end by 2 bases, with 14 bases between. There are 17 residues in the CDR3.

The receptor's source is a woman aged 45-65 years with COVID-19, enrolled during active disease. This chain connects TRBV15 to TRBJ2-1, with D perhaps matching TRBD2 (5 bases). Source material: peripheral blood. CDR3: CATSREEGRLTYNEQFF. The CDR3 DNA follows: TGTGCCACCAGCAGAGAGGAAGGGAGACTTACCTACAATGAGCAGTTCTTC.